One and the same sample provided the 16 T cell receptor beta chains below, sequenced in a study of blood T cell repertoires in COVID-19 (dated by TCRdb to the early 2020s). Library preparation used the immunoSEQ multiplex PCR assay. This immuneACCESS table, as held by TCRdb, lists in-frame sequences with V and J called but not all clones. Of the missing ones, under half trace to an unresolved V gene in checked studies; the others have no known cause. The sample contains 120,000 to 150,000 clones, about nine tenths of them found a single time. In total, the top ten clones hold more than 0.8% of the sample. Sequencing was performed on peripheral blood. These receptors were obtained from a woman aged 45-60 years with acute or convalescent COVID-19.

The chain employs TRBV7-3 and TRBJ2-1; D may be TRBD2 (7 bases). Germline values: CDR1 SGHTA, CDR2 FQGTGA. Trimming stripped 2 bases from V and 0 bases from J, with 14 bases between. This CDR3 has 17 amino acids. CDR3 bases: TGTGCCAGCAGCTTAGCGGGGGCCCAGAGCTCCTACAATGAGCAGTTCTTC. Protein sequence: CASSLAGAQSSYNEQFF.

In DNA form, the CDR3 reads TGCGCCAGCAGTGAGCCCCTGACAGGGGCTAACTATGGCTACACCTTC. This sequence encodes CASSEPLTGANYGYTF. The rearrangement uses TRBV10-2 and TRBJ1-2; 8 bases map to TRBD1. The germline CDR1 and CDR2 sequences are WSHSY and SAAADI. This CDR3 is 16 amino acids long. With V trimmed by 2 bases and J by 0 bases, 5 bases remained unmatched.

The genes are TRBV2 and TRBJ1-6; perhaps TRBD1 as D (6 bases). CDR3 length equals 16 residues. Germline assignment: CDR1 SNHLY and CDR2 FYNNEI. Trimming stripped 4 bases from V and 0 bases from J, with 10 bases between. CDR3 residues: CASSGGGSSYNSPLHF. DNA of the CDR3: TGTGCCAGCAGTGGAGGGGGAAGCTCCTATAATTCACCCCTCCACTTT. The complete variable domain, with remaining parts taken from reference TRBV2 and TRBJ1-6, reads EPEVTQTPSHQVTQMGQEVILRCVPISNHLYFYWYRQILGQKVEFLVSFYNNEISEKSEIFDDQFSVERPDGSNFTLKIRSTKLEDSAMYFCASSGGGSSYNSPLHFGNGTRLTVT.

This chain uses TRBV9 with TRBJ2-1; possible D gene TRBD2, 5 bases. Trimming took off 0 bases at V and 4 bases at J, with 11 bases between the two ends. Germline V lookup: CDR1 SGDLS, CDR2 YYNGEE. The CDR3 runs 15 residues. CDR3 region: CASSVARRGYNEQFF. The CDR3 bases are TGTGCCAGCAGCGTAGCCCGTCGCGGGTACAATGAGCAGTTCTTC.

The chain links TRBV5-1 to TRBJ2-1; TRBD2 aligns across 12 bases. V lost 0 bases, J lost 9 bases, and 13 bases stayed unmatched. Germline values: CDR1 SGHRS, CDR2 YFSETQ. This CDR3 is built from 18 residues. The CDR3: CASSLAAGLAGGLFEQFF. CDR3 DNA sequence: TGCGCCAGCAGCTTGGCGGCGGGGCTAGCGGGGGGGTTATTTGAGCAGTTCTTC.

This sequence joins TRBV2 and TRBJ2-7; no clear D gene. Between the trimmed V and J ends, which lost 6 bases and 2 bases, there was a span of 14 bases. CDR3 length equals 14 residues. Germline CDR1 SNHLY, CDR2 FYNNEI. The CDR3 DNA is TGTGCCAGCAGGCAGGATTTGGCGACCTACGAGCAGTACTTC. Amino acids: CASRQDLATYEQYF.

The chain uses TRBV15 and TRBJ2-5; weak D call: TRBD1 (5 bases). Germline CDR1 is LNHNV and CDR2 is YYDKDF (reference sequence). V lost 0 bases, J lost 2 bases, and 10 bases lay in between. CDR3 length equals 15 residues. The CDR3 protein is CATSRDRTGQETQYF. CDR3 DNA sequence: TGTGCCACCAGCAGAGATCGAACAGGACAAGAGACCCAGTACTTC.

This clone was detected only once. The chain links TRBV4-1 to TRBJ2-2, with 10 bases fitting TRBD2. Germline loops: CDR1 MGHRA, CDR2 YSYEKL. J was trimmed by 5 bases and V by 4 bases; bases with no gene match: 4. The CDR3 is made up of 15 amino acids. CDR3 sequence reads: CASSLSGGTTGELFF. CDR3 nucleotides: TGCGCCAGCAGCCTTAGCGGGGGGACGACCGGGGAGCTGTTTTTT.

V usage is TRBV9 and J usage is TRBJ1-5; the D is unclear. The CDR3 has 17 amino acids. Germline V gene sequence: CDR1 SGDLS, CDR2 YYNGEE. Trimming took off 0 bases at V and 4 bases at J, with 17 bases between the two ends. In nucleotides, the CDR3 is TGTGCCAGCAGCGTAGAGCCTACTGGGGAGATAAATCAGCCCCAGCATTTT. It encodes CASSVEPTGEINQPQHF.

The V call is TRBV21-1, the J call TRBJ1-2; the table's D call, TRBD1, has no DNA check behind it. TRBV21-1 is a pseudogene. The CDR3 is 15 amino acids. The CDR3 is CARPLPGQVFYGYTF. CDR3 coding DNA: TGTGCCAGGCCCCTCCCGGGACAGGTTTTTTATGGCTACACCTTC.

The chain recombines TRBV25-1 with TRBJ1-2, with 7 positions matching TRBD1. Germline CDR1 reads MGHDK; CDR2 reads SYGVNS. This CDR3 contains 13 residues. Trimming at V came to 4 bases and at J to 6 bases, leaving 5 bases not matched to a gene. The CDR3 nucleotides read TGTGCCAGCAGTGTAGGAGGGGGCGATGGCTACACCTTC. Encoded protein: CASSVGGGDGYTF.

This clone was counted at least ten times. The rearrangement joins TRBV18 to TRBJ2-3; D is undetermined. Trimming removed 2 bases at V and 6 bases at J, with 18 bases between. The CDR3 extends over 16 amino acids. Germline loops: CDR1 KGHSH, CDR2 LQKENI. CDR3: CASSPNRVQARDTQYF. CDR3 bases: TGTGCCAGCTCACCAAACCGAGTCCAGGCAAGGGATACGCAGTATTTT. The full variable domain, with the rest looked up from reference TRBV18 and TRBJ2-3, is NAGVMQNPRHLVRRRGQEARLRCSPMKGHSHVYWYRQLPEEGLKFMVYLQKENIIDESGMPKERFSAEFPKEGPSILRIQQVVRGDSAAYFCASSPNRVQARDTQYFGPGTRLTVL.

The chain joins TRBV18 to TRBJ1-3, with D hard to call. Between the trimmed V and J ends, which lost 3 bases and 0 bases, there was a span of 6 bases. CDR1 and CDR2 from the germline V gene are KGHSH and LQKENI. The CDR3 extends over 14 amino acids. The CDR3, as DNA: TGTGCCAGCTCACCGAACACCTCTGGAAACACCATATATTTT. It is translated as CASSPNTSGNTIYF.

CDR3 residues: CASSPITGYEQYF. For the CDR3, the DNA is TGTGCCAGCAGCCCGATCACAGGGTACGAGCAGTACTTC. The J gene is TRBJ2-7, the V gene TRBV7-8, with a tentative D call TRBD1 (6 bases). This CDR3 is built from 13 residues. The V gene lost 5 bases and the J gene lost 4 bases, with 12 bases spanning the gap. Germline CDR1 SGHVS, CDR2 FQNEAQ.

The chain couples TRBV19 to TRBJ1-3, with 7 positions matching TRBD1. The CDR3 is made up of 15 amino acids. With V trimmed by 7 bases and J by 8 bases, 14 bases remained unmatched. CDR1 is LNHDA and CDR2 is SQIVND in the germline V gene (reference sequence). CDR3 coding DNA: TGTGCCAGTACATTGAACCGGGACAGCGCGCACACCATATATTTT. Residues: CASTLNRDSAHTIYF.

This chain links TRBV27 with TRBJ1-5, with TRBD1 matching over 7 bases. This CDR3 has 12 residues. V lost 7 bases to trimming and J lost 5 bases; unmatched junction nucleotides: 2. CDR1 and CDR2 (germline): MNHEY, SMNVEV (reference sequence). CDR3 nucleotides: TGTGCCAGCAAACAGGGGCATCAGCCCCAGCATTTT. This sequence encodes CASKQGHQPQHF.